These T cell receptor beta chains were read from a single sample in a study of neurological immune-mediated disorders. TCRdb redid the calling of the 5' RACE reads with MiXCR, one entry per CDR3 protein. The table lists about 65,000 distinct CDR3 sequences, 3.5% to 5% of them singletons. The sequenced sample was PBMCs. The receptors here all came from a man aged 45-65 years with multiple sclerosis. The CDR3 runs from the conserved cysteine through the conserved F or W. Each record gives: V gene, J gene, D gene, clone size, CDR3 protein, CDR3 DNA. The D gene is left open where the match is weak. The size of a clone is reported for some rows only, either as once, few or many, or as a class for expanded clones.

TRBV20-1	TRBJ1-1	TRBD1	many	CSARTGAYNTEAFF	TGCAGTGCTAGGACAGGGGCCTATAACACTGAAGCTTTCTTT
TRBV20-1	TRBJ2-3	TRBD2	NA	CSARVAGEETDTQYF	TGCAGTGCTAGAGTTGCGGGAGAAGAGACAGATACGCAGTATTTT
TRBV7-2	TRBJ2-7	NA	many	CASSPQGLDEQYF	TGTGCCAGCAGCCCCCAGGGATTGGACGAGCAGTACTTC
TRBV12-3/TRBV12-4	TRBJ2-5	TRBD2	many	CASSSPGLAEETQYF	TGTGCCAGCAGTTCACCGGGACTAGCGGAAGAGACCCAGTACTTC
TRBV7-6	TRBJ1-6	TRBD1	NA	CASSPTGGSSPLHF	TGTGCCAGCAGCCCTACAGGGGGGAGTTCACCCCTCCACTTT
TRBV28	TRBJ2-3	NA	many	CASSAGGTDTQYF	TGTGCCAGCAGTGCAGGAGGCACAGATACGCAGTATTTT
TRBV5-1	TRBJ2-3	NA	many	CASSLTGPDTQYF	TGCGCCAGCAGCTTGACAGGGCCGGATACGCAGTATTTT
TRBV7-9	TRBJ1-6	NA	many	CASSFGDNSPLHF	TGTGCCAGCAGCTTTGGTGATAATTCACCCCTCCACTTT
TRBV27	TRBJ2-5	NA	many	CASSLSARETQYF	TGTGCCAGCAGTTTGAGCGCTAGGGAGACCCAGTACTTC
TRBV6-5	TRBJ1-1	NA	many	CASSHWDGASTFF	TGTGCCAGCAGCCATTGGGACGGAGCTTCGACTTTCTTT
TRBV5-1	TRBJ1-1	NA	many	CASSLWGGTEAFF	TGCGCCAGCAGCTTGTGGGGGGGCACTGAAGCTTTCTTT
TRBV20-1	TRBJ2-4	NA	many	CSARDGRVAYNIQYF	TGCAGTGCTAGAGATGGCCGAGTAGCATACAACATTCAGTACTTC
TRBV18	TRBJ2-3	NA	NA	CASSLGTTASTDTQYF	TGTGCCAGCTCACTAGGGACGACAGCCAGCACAGATACGCAGTATTTT
TRBV6-6	TRBJ1-2	TRBD1	many	CASSYDRGNYGYTF	TGTGCCAGCAGTTACGACAGGGGTAACTATGGCTACACCTTC
TRBV20-1	TRBJ1-4	NA	many	CSVLGPARYNEKLFF	TGCAGTGTGTTGGGCCCGGCACGGTACAATGAAAAACTGTTTTTT
TRBV20-1	TRBJ1-1	NA	many	CSARSRRGDGEAFF	TGCAGTGCTAGATCCAGGAGGGGGGATGGTGAAGCTTTCTTT
TRBV20-1	TRBJ1-1	NA	many	CSAPTALVNTEAFF	TGCAGTGCTCCTACGGCACTAGTCAACACTGAAGCTTTCTTT
TRBV20-1	TRBJ1-1	NA	many	CSVLQGPTEAFF	TGCAGTGTCCTGCAGGGTCCCACTGAAGCTTTCTTT
TRBV12-3/TRBV12-4	TRBJ1-6	NA	NA	CASSPTRGISPLHF	TGTGCCAGCAGTCCCACCCGTGGTATTTCACCCCTCCACTTT
TRBV5-5	TRBJ2-5	TRBD1	few	CASSSGTGGVTQYF	TGTGCCAGCAGCTCCGGGACAGGGGGTGTGACCCAGTACTTC
TRBV20-1	TRBJ2-6	NA	many	CSALTQGGSGANVLTF	TGCAGTGCTCTCACGCAGGGGGGCTCTGGGGCCAACGTCCTGACTTTC
TRBV3-1	TRBJ2-2	NA	NA	CASSSGTTRGELFF	TGTGCCAGCAGCTCCGGGACAACGCGTGGGGAGCTGTTTTTT
TRBV10-3	TRBJ1-3	TRBD1	many	CAISGGDSSSGNTIYF	TGTGCCATCAGTGGGGGGGACAGTTCCTCTGGAAACACCATATATTTT
TRBV27	TRBJ1-2	TRBD1	few	CASRDRDRGTSGYTF	TGTGCCAGCAGGGACCGGGACAGGGGGACAAGTGGCTACACCTTT
TRBV5-4	TRBJ1-4	TRBD1	many	CASSSDRSTEKLFF	TGTGCCAGCAGTTCGGACAGGTCTACGGAAAAACTGTTTTTT
TRBV27	TRBJ2-1	TRBD2	many	CASTGGAREQFF	TGTGCCAGCACCGGGGGGGCGAGGGAGCAGTTCTTC
TRBV6-6	TRBJ2-2	TRBD1	NA	CASNTRGHYTGELFF	TGTGCCAGCAATACTAGGGGGCACTACACCGGGGAGCTGTTTTTT
TRBV7-2	TRBJ2-7	TRBD1	NA	CASSLAGTVYEQYF	TGTGCCAGCAGCTTAGCCGGGACAGTCTACGAGCAGTACTTC
TRBV5-4	TRBJ2-5	TRBD1	many	CASSTTGGLETQYF	TGTGCCAGCAGCACTACAGGGGGCTTAGAGACCCAGTACTTC
TRBV10-3	TRBJ2-2	NA	many	CAISVRAGTGELFF	TGTGCCATCAGTGTCAGGGCGGGCACCGGGGAGCTGTTTTTT
TRBV29-1	TRBJ2-5	NA	many	CSAVPRGRIWTQYF	TGCAGCGCCGTGCCACGCGGAAGAATATGGACCCAGTACTTC
TRBV7-9	TRBJ1-2	TRBD1	many	CASSSRRTGAYGYTF	TGTGCCAGCAGCTCCCGGAGGACAGGGGCGTATGGCTACACCTTC
TRBV5-1	TRBJ2-5	TRBD2	many	CASSLIGLAGGYETQYF	TGCGCCAGCAGCTTGATCGGACTAGCGGGGGGTTATGAGACCCAGTACTTC
TRBV5-6	TRBJ2-3	TRBD2	NA	CASSFRTSGESTDTQYF	TGTGCCAGCAGCTTCCGGACTAGCGGGGAGAGCACAGATACGCAGTATTTT
TRBV20-1	TRBJ1-2	NA	many	CSARGGSVAHGYTF	TGCAGTGCCAGAGGGGGTTCGGTGGCCCATGGCTACACCTTC
TRBV21-1	TRBJ2-7	NA	few	CASSKARDGLYEQYF	TGTGCCAGCAGCAAAGCGCGTGACGGTCTCTACGAGCAGTACTTC
TRBV6-1	TRBJ1-2	TRBD1	many	CASSREGARWGYTF	TGTGCCAGCAGTAGGGAGGGGGCCCGATGGGGCTACACCTTC
TRBV20-1	TRBJ2-7	TRBD2	NA	CSASGLAGYEQYF	TGCAGTGCTTCGGGACTAGCGGGTTACGAGCAGTACTTC
TRBV4-1	TRBJ1-5	NA	many	CASSQDRDNNQPQNF	TGCGCCAGCAGCCAAGATAGGGACAACAATCAGCCCCAGAATTTT
TRBV4-3	TRBJ2-7	TRBD2	many	CASSQSSGGYEQYF	TGCGCCAGCAGCCAATCCTCGGGGGGCTACGAGCAGTACTTC
TRBV5-5	TRBJ2-5	NA	many	CASSPAGDVVWETQYF	TGTGCCAGCAGCCCGGCCGGGGATGTAGTGTGGGAGACCCAGTACTTC
TRBV7-2	TRBJ1-1	TRBD1	many	CASSLNAGGEAFF	TGTGCCAGCAGCTTGAATGCAGGGGGGGAAGCTTTCTTT
TRBV2	TRBJ2-5	TRBD2	NA	CASGTNKGETQYF	TGTGCCAGCGGGACTAACAAGGGGGAGACCCAGTACTTC
TRBV7-2	TRBJ2-7	NA	many	CASSLSHLQAYEQYF	TGTGCCAGCAGCTTATCACACCTTCAAGCCTACGAGCAGTACTTC
TRBV20-1	TRBJ2-5	TRBD1	few	CSARDVQGVKTQYF	TGCAGTGCTAGAGATGTACAGGGGGTCAAGACCCAGTACTTC
TRBV20-1	TRBJ1-3	NA	many	CSASRLSGNTIYF	TGCAGTGCTAGTCGGCTCTCTGGAAACACCATATATTTT
TRBV7-9	TRBJ2-7	NA	many	CASSPPRHTTYEQYF	TGTGCCAGCAGCCCCCCCAGGCACACCACGTACGAGCAGTACTTC
TRBV6-5	TRBJ2-7	NA	many	CASSPNRVSYEQYF	TGTGCCAGCAGTCCCAATAGGGTGTCCTACGAGCAGTACTTC
TRBV5-1	TRBJ2-3	NA	many	CASSLAPTSTDTQYF	TGCGCCAGCAGCTTGGCGCCTACTTCCACAGATACGCAGTATTTT
TRBV5-1	TRBJ2-2	NA	many	CASSSAGQHNTGELFF	TGCGCCAGCAGCTCGGCGGGACAGCACAACACCGGGGAGCTGTTTTTT
TRBV7-6	TRBJ2-5	TRBD2	many	CASSLAPGARGGETQYF	TGTGCCAGCAGCTTAGCCCCGGGGGCGCGGGGGGGCGAGACCCAGTACTTC
TRBV5-1	TRBJ1-1	TRBD1	NA	CASSLEDRGLARAFF	TGCGCCAGCAGCTTGGAAGACAGGGGGCTAGCCCGGGCTTTCTTT
TRBV5-5	TRBJ2-1	NA	many	CASSLEGRHNEQFF	TGTGCCAGCAGCTTGGAGGGCAGACACAATGAGCAGTTCTTC
TRBV12-3/TRBV12-4	TRBJ2-5	NA	many	CASSLRDSQETQYF	TGTGCCAGCAGTTTACGGGACTCACAAGAGACCCAGTACTTC
TRBV12-3/TRBV12-4	TRBJ2-2	NA	many	CASSTPRNTGELFF	TGTGCCAGCAGTACGCCAAGGAACACCGGGGAGCTGTTTTTT